This T cell receptor beta chain was retrieved from a study of T cells after yellow fever vaccination. The wider study: Low-cell-number fractions were prepared with SMART-Seq v4 Ultra Low Input.

Findings of the study overall: Post-booster reappearance was seen for most primary-vaccination clones (just over 95% CD4, roughly 88% CD8). It was the secondary response that reached its peak faster, day 5 versus 15, but it was weaker.

Trimming left V 2 bases short and J 11 bases short, with 22 bases between. Per the germline V gene, CDR1 is SGHTS and CDR2 is YDEGEE. The CDR3 runs 15 residues. For TCR, cDNA came from 5'RACE template switching, which added a universal primer site and UMIs. One entry per CDR3 protein results from TCRdb running MiXCR on the 5' RACE reads. The table shows some 200,000 distinct CDR3 sequences, with approximately 9.9% occurring only once. Concerning this clonotype itself: The antigen is undetermined.

This specimen was CD8+ T cells sorted from PBMCs, taken 15 days after the yellow fever booster vaccination. This TCR was sampled from a man younger than 35 who received the YFV17D yellow fever vaccine. The J gene is TRBJ1-1, the V gene TRBV5-8, with D perhaps TRBD1 (6 bases). The CDR3 nucleotides are TGTGCCAGCAGCTTCCGACAGGCGCCGCCTCAGGGGGCTTTCTTT. The encoded protein is CASSFRQAPPQGAFF.